Shown below are 30 T cell receptor beta chains from a single sample sequenced in a study of siplizumab effects on memory and regulatory T cells (dated by TCRdb to between 2018 and 2021). Preparation of the library involved the immunoSEQ multiplex PCR assay. The clones in this table, taken by TCRdb from immuneACCESS, are in-frame only. Not every clone is retained; where verified, under half of the shortfall comes from an unresolved V gene, and the cause of the rest is unknown. The table for this sample lists more than 45,000 clones; under 98% of them were counted only once. The top ten clones comprise 0.64% of the sample. The sequenced sample consisted of naive CD4+ T cells sorted from blood. The cell subset or site label, read with the paper, signifies: unstimulated naive T cells. The receptors stem from a human donor in good health.

This rearrangement joins TRBV27 to TRBJ1-1; D may be TRBD1 (5 bases). CDR3 length equals 14 residues. Germline CDR1 MNHEY, CDR2 SMNVEV (reference sequence). Deletions cut 1 base from V and 6 bases from J, with 12 bases between. The CDR3 protein is CASSLYVGRPEAFF. Here the CDR3 DNA reads TGTGCCAGCAGTTTATATGTGGGACGGCCTGAAGCTTTCTTT.

The chain uses TRBV5-1 and TRBJ1-3, with D perhaps matching TRBD1 (6 bases). This CDR3 has 14 residues. CDR1 and CDR2 (germline): SGHRS, YFSETQ. V lost 3 bases to trimming and J lost 0 bases, with 7 bases between them. CDR3: CASSSDSSGNTIYF. The CDR3 DNA reads as TGCGCCAGCAGCTCGGACAGCTCTGGAAACACCATATATTTT.

This chain uses TRBV4-1 with TRBJ1-4; 7 bases align to TRBD1. The germline CDR1 and CDR2 sequences are MGHRA and YSYEKL. The CDR3 has 16 residues. V lost 0 bases and J lost 8; bases outside the gene matches: 9. In nucleotides, the CDR3 is TGCGCCAGCAGCCAAGATCCAACAAACAGGGGCGAAAAACTGTTTTTT. The encoded protein is CASSQDPTNRGEKLFF.

This chain connects TRBV12-5 to TRBJ2-4, with 9 bases lining up with TRBD1. Germline V gene lookup returns CDR1 LGHNT and CDR2 FRNRAP. Trimming took 3 bases from V and 6 from J; bases not matched to a gene: 3. The CDR3 is made up of 14 amino acids. CDR3 loop: CASGLDRGVNIQYF. The CDR3, as DNA: TGTGCTAGTGGTTTAGACAGGGGGGTAAACATTCAGTACTTC.

This rearrangement joins TRBV4-3 to TRBJ1-6, with D uncertain. V was clipped by 1 base and J by 7 bases, with 14 bases between them. The CDR3 spans 16 residues. The germline V gene has CDR1 LGHNA and CDR2 YSLEER. The CDR3 nucleotides read TGCGCCAGCAGCCAAGGGACCTTGGTTGGGAATTCACCCCTCCACTTT. This gives the protein CASSQGTLVGNSPLHF.

The gene calls are TRBV7-2 and TRBJ2-1; 8 nucleotides agree with TRBD2. The CDR3 extends over 15 amino acids. With V trimmed by 5 bases and J by 0 bases, 3 bases remained unmatched. CDR1 and CDR2 (germline): SGHTA, FQGNSA. CDR3 in amino acids: CASSLSGNSYNEQFF. As DNA, the CDR3 is TGTGCCAGCAGCCTTAGCGGGAACTCCTACAATGAGCAGTTCTTC. The full variable domain, rest sourced from reference TRBV7-2 and TRBJ2-1, is GAGVSQSPSNKVTEKGKDVELRCDPISGHTALYWYRQSLGQGLEFLIYFQGNSAPDKSGLPSDRFSAERTGGSVSTLTIQRTQQEDSAVYLCASSLSGNSYNEQFFGPGTRLTVL.

The chain joins TRBV7-9 to TRBJ2-1; perhaps D is TRBD1 or TRBD2 (5 bases each). This CDR3 contains 15 residues. V dropped 5 bases and J dropped 15 bases, with 26 bases sitting between them. Germline CDR1 and CDR2: SEHNR and FQNEAQ (reference sequence). The CDR3 DNA reads TGTGCCAGCAGCCCAGGTCTCGCCGGGGCCCGGTTTCTGTTCTTC. It codes for CASSPGLAGARFLFF. Supplemented by reference TRBV7-9 and TRBJ2-1, the full variable domain reads DTGVSQNPRHKITKRGQNVTFRCDPISEHNRLYWYRQTLGQGPEFLTYFQNEAQLEKSRLLSDRFSAERPKGSFSTLEIQRTEQGDSAMYLCASSPGLAGARFLFFGPGTRLTVL.

The rearrangement links TRBV6-6 to TRBJ2-2; the D gene is possibly TRBD2 (5 bases). Per germline, CDR1 MNHNY and CDR2 SVGAGI (reference sequence). This CDR3 spans 13 amino acids. Trimming pared 8 bases from V and 5 bases from J, leaving 12 bases between. CDR3: CASPTPGTGELFF. DNA of the CDR3: TGTGCCAGCCCGACGCCGGGGACCGGGGAGCTGTTTTTT.

The chain carries TRBV19 and TRBJ1-2, with no clear D. CDR3 length: 15 residues. The germline CDR1 and CDR2 sequences are LNHDA and SQIVND (reference sequence). Trimming pared 3 bases from V and 2 bases from J, leaving 13 bases between. CDR3 coding DNA: TGTGCCAGTAGTATCCACAGCCGGGCCAACTATGGCTACACCTTC. It encodes CASSIHSRANYGYTF.

The V call is TRBV6-4, the J call TRBJ2-2; TRBD2 aligns across 8 bases. The germline gives CDR1 MRHNA, CDR2 SNTAGT. Trimming at V came to 4 bases and at J to 2 bases, leaving 6 bases not matched to a gene. The CDR3 has 16 amino acids. The CDR3 sequence: CASSVSGGKNTGELFF. In DNA form, the CDR3 reads TGTGCCAGCAGTGTCAGCGGGGGTAAAAACACCGGGGAGCTGTTTTTT.

The gene calls are TRBV7-2 and TRBJ2-5; D is uncertain. CDR3 length: 13 amino acids. Germline-derived CDR1 and CDR2 are SGHTA and FQGNSA. The V gene lost 5 bases and the J gene lost 2 bases, with 9 bases spanning the gap. For the CDR3, the DNA is TGTGCCAGCAGCATCCGGGTACAAGAGACCCAGTACTTC. It is translated as CASSIRVQETQYF.

This sequence joins TRBV28 and TRBJ2-7, with D tentatively TRBD2 (5 bases). Germline V gene lookup returns CDR1 MDHEN and CDR2 SYDVKM. The CDR3 has 12 residues. The V and J ends lost 8 bases and 3 bases respectively, with 11 bases between them. The CDR3, as DNA: TGTGCCAGCGAGGGAGAGGGCTACGAGCAGTACTTC. Translating it yields CASEGEGYEQYF.

This chain uses TRBV30 with TRBJ1-1; D not resolved. This CDR3 has 12 residues. CDR1 and CDR2 from the germline V gene are GTSNPN and SVGIG (reference sequence). V lost 4 bases to trimming and J lost 1 base, with 7 bases between them. Written as DNA, the CDR3 is TGTGCCTGGATTGCGGGGAACACTGAAGCTTTCTTT. This gives the protein CAWIAGNTEAFF.

The CDR3 sequence is CASTRDRAGTEAFF. In nucleotides, the CDR3 is TGTGCCAGCACCAGGGACAGGGCGGGCACTGAAGCTTTCTTT. The V and J genes are TRBV2 and TRBJ1-1; 9 bases match TRBD1. CDR1 is SNHLY and CDR2 is FYNNEI in the germline V gene. The V gene end was trimmed by 7 bases and the J gene end by 4 bases; junction bases not matched to a gene: 7. CDR3 size: 14 residues.

The chain uses TRBV19 and TRBJ2-7; D is possibly TRBD1 (6 bases). Trimming pared 5 bases from V and 2 bases from J, leaving 19 bases between. The V gene's germline CDR1 is LNHDA and CDR2 SQIVND (reference sequence). CDR3 length: 16 amino acids. The CDR3 DNA reads TGTGCCAGTAGTGGAGGACAGACCCTCATACCCTACGAGCAGTACTTC. Its protein product is CASSGGQTLIPYEQYF.

The genes are TRBV7-6 and TRBJ2-3; 10 positions match TRBD2. Trimming removed 5 bases from V and 1 base from J; junction bases left unmatched: 9. CDR1 and CDR2 (germline): SGHVS, FNYEAQ. There are 17 residues in the CDR3. CDR3 coding DNA: TGTGCCAGCAGCCCCCAAGCGGGAGGGCACGGCACAGATACGCAGTATTTT. Its translation: CASSPQAGGHGTDTQYF.

The CDR3: CASSFSGLGAGAGELFF. In DNA, the CDR3 is TGTGCCAGCAGCTTCTCGGGCCTTGGGGCCGGAGCCGGGGAGCTGTTTTTT. This rearrangement joins TRBV7-8 to TRBJ2-2; D might be TRBD1 (5 bases). V gave up 3 bases and J gave up 6 bases, with 20 bases separating them. The CDR3 totals 17 residues. Per the germline V gene, CDR1 is SGHVS and CDR2 is FQNEAQ.

The V and J genes are TRBV18 and TRBJ2-7, with D perhaps TRBD1 (5 bases). Trimming removed 4 bases at V and 2 bases at J, with 12 bases between. This CDR3 has 14 amino acids. Germline CDR1 is KGHSH and CDR2 is LQKENI. The CDR3: CASSRGTGPYEQYF. CDR3 in DNA: TGTGCCAGCTCACGCGGTACAGGCCCCTACGAGCAGTACTTC.

V and J are TRBV9 and TRBJ2-2; 10 nucleotides match TRBD1. The CDR3 spans 14 residues. The V gene's germline CDR1 is SGDLS and CDR2 YYNGEE. V shed 5 bases, J shed 4 bases, and the junction held 2 bases outside the gene matches. CDR3 amino acids: CASRRQGATGELFF. As DNA, the CDR3 is TGTGCCAGCAGGAGACAGGGGGCCACCGGGGAGCTGTTTTTT.

The chain combines TRBV23-1 with TRBJ1-1; the match to TRBD1 covers 8 bases. TRBV23-1 is filed as an ORF, its function uncertain. The CDR3 runs 14 residues. V trimming: 6 bases; J trimming: 0 bases; junction bases outside the gene matches: 3. CDR3 nucleotides: TGCGCCAGCAGCAGGGGGCAGATGAACACTGAAGCTTTCTTT. As protein: CASSRGQMNTEAFF.

V and J are TRBV4-1 and TRBJ2-5, with D perhaps given as TRBD1 or TRBD2 (5 bases each). The length of the CDR3 is 14 residues. The germline V gene encodes CDR1 MGHRA and CDR2 YSYEKL. V lost 3 bases to trimming and J lost 3 bases, with 11 bases between them. CDR3 nucleotide sequence: TGCGCCAGCAGCCAGGGGGACCTGAAAGAGACCCAGTACTTC. Translated, it gives CASSQGDLKETQYF.

V gene TRBV9 combines with J gene TRBJ2-2; 14 nucleotides line up with TRBD2. Germline V gives CDR1 SGDLS, CDR2 YYNGEE. The CDR3 is made up of 16 amino acids. V was pared by 3 bases and J by 8 bases, with 6 bases of the junction left unmatched. In DNA form, the CDR3 reads TGTGCCAGCAGCGCCCCGGGACTAGCGGGAGCTGGGGAGCTGTTTTTT. Its translation: CASSAPGLAGAGELFF. Combining the CDR3 with reference TRBV9 and TRBJ2-2 gives the whole variable domain DSGVTQTPKHLITATGQRVTLRCSPRSGDLSVYWYQQSLDQGLQFLIQYYNGEERAKGNILERFSAQQFPDLHSELNLSSLELGDSALYFCASSAPGLAGAGELFFGEGSRLTVL.

The CDR3 coding sequence is TGTGCCATCAGTGAGTCTTTATACGAGCAGTACTTC. Translated, it gives CAISESLYEQYF. The rearrangement joins TRBV10-3 to TRBJ2-7; D gene ambiguous. V gave up 0 bases and J gave up 4 bases, with 4 bases separating them. There are 12 residues in the CDR3. CDR1 and CDR2 (germline): ENHRY, SYGVKD.

This clone occurred once. V is TRBV6-5 and J is TRBJ1-1; the D is unclear. V was cut by 0 bases and J by 3 bases, with 14 bases left in between. The CDR3 sequence is 16 residues long. Germline V gene sequence: CDR1 MNHEY, CDR2 SVGAGI. CDR3 region: CASSYSPSGIDTEAFF. Here the CDR3 DNA reads TGTGCCAGCAGTTACTCCCCTTCAGGTATCGACACTGAAGCTTTCTTT.

This chain's CDR3 is CSVGSGRDLGNEQFF. DNA of the CDR3: TGCAGCGTTGGCAGCGGGAGGGACCTAGGCAATGAGCAGTTCTTC. This chain connects TRBV29-1 to TRBJ2-1, with 10 bases fitting TRBD2. This CDR3 region has 15 residues. Trimming at V came to 4 bases and at J to 6 bases, leaving 9 bases not matched to a gene. Germline loops: CDR1 SQVTM, CDR2 ANQGSEA.

The gene calls are TRBV5-6 and TRBJ2-2; 7 bases fit TRBD2. There are 16 residues in the CDR3. The ends lost 4 bases at V and 3 bases at J; junction bases unmatched: 9. Germline CDR1 SGHDT, CDR2 YYEEEE. The CDR3: CASSPYGRGDTGELFF. The CDR3 DNA is TGTGCCAGCAGCCCCTACGGCCGGGGGGACACCGGGGAGCTGTTTTTT.

This rearrangement joins TRBV4-3 to TRBJ2-1, with D possibly matching TRBD1 (5 bases). Trimming stripped 0 bases from V and 6 bases from J, with 15 bases between. Germline loops: CDR1 LGHNA, CDR2 YSLEER. The CDR3 covers 16 residues. The CDR3 sequence: CASSQDRTIGANEQFF. CDR3 DNA sequence: TGCGCCAGCAGCCAAGATAGGACCATTGGGGCCAATGAGCAGTTCTTC.

CDR3 in DNA: TGTGCCATCAGTGAGGGACAGGGAGGACCCTACGAGCAGTACTTC. Its translation: CAISEGQGGPYEQYF. V gene TRBV10-3 combines with J gene TRBJ2-7; TRBD1 matches 8 bases. CDR3 length: 15 amino acids. Trimming took 2 bases from V and 2 from J; bases not matched to a gene: 5. From germline, CDR1 is ENHRY and CDR2 SYGVKD.

V is TRBV4-3 and J is TRBJ2-7; the match to TRBD1 covers 10 bases. V shed 0 bases, J shed 5 bases, and the junction held 4 bases outside the gene matches. Per germline, CDR1 LGHNA and CDR2 YSLEER. The CDR3 loop spans 15 amino acids. The chain's CDR3 is CASSQDRDRGDEQYF. The CDR3 DNA sequence: TGCGCCAGCAGCCAAGATCGGGACAGGGGCGACGAGCAGTACTTC.

This rearrangement joins TRBV5-1 to TRBJ2-7, with D possibly matching TRBD2 (6 bases). This CDR3 is 17 amino acids long. The V end was cut by 4 bases, the J end by 3 bases, with 23 bases between. Looked up from germline, CDR1 is SGHRS and CDR2 is YFSETQ. Written as DNA, the CDR3 is TGCGCCAGCAGCCTCCGGGACTCTGCAACCCAAGTCTACGAGCAGTACTTC. It translates to CASSLRDSATQVYEQYF.